The present T cell receptor (beta chain) was sequenced within a study of blood T cells in healthy people across ages. Trimming removed 1 base at V and 9 bases at J, with 13 bases between. The germline gives CDR1 LGHDT, CDR2 YNNKEL (reference sequence). The CDR3 is 15 amino acids. A second 7 to 11 cycle PCR used barcoded and J-beta primers. TCRdb processed the 5' RACE reads anew with MiXCR; each CDR3 protein has one entry. In the table there are 600,000 to 850,000 distinct CDR3 sequences, approximately 39% of which are singletons. This clonotype was found a few times. The J gene is TRBJ1-6, the V gene TRBV3-1, with D uncertain. The specimen was blood. The TCR comes from a woman aged 55-70 years in good health. Written as DNA, the CDR3 is TGTGCCAGCAGCCAAGCGGCGGTAGACGGTTCACCCCTCCACTTT. This sequence encodes CASSQAAVDGSPLHF.